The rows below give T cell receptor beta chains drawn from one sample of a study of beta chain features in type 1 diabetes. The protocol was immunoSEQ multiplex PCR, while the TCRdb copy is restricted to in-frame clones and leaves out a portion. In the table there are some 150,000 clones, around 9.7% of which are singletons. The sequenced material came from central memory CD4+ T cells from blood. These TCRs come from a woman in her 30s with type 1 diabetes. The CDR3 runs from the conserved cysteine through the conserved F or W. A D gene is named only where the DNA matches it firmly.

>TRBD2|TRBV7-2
CASSNGLGYYEQYF
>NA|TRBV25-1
CASSAPYFRDTPYEQYF
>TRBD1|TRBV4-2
CASSEGGQIHEQYF
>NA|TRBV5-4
CASSVRDGGTEAFF
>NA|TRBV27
CASRPFGGEGYTF
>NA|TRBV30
CAWGPSLATEQYF
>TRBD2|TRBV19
CASSLMTSGRNEQFF
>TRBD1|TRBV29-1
CSVGGRQGTAYEQYF
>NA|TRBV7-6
CASSLLAIGQETQYF
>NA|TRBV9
CASSVAGGPQSEQFF
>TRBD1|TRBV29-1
CSGGQGYTEAFF
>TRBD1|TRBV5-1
CASSLNRGETQYF
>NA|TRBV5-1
CASSLAQTDYEQYF
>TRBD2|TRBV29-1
CSVEEGGARINEQFF
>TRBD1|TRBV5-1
CASSLEGGTGGRNTEAFF
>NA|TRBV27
CASSLRGANVLTF
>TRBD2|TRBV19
CASSILGRDFHF
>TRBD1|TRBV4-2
CASSQVGQGETTNEKLFF
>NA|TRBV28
CASSTTQGGDEAFF
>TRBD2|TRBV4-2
CASSQDRSSGRQFF
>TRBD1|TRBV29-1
CSVSPPGGKTQYF
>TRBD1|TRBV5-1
CASSLGDRDNYGYTF
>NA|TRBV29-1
CSVENRGEYGYTF
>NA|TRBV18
CASSAAEQFF
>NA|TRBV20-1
CSASRGEVYTF
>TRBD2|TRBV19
CATKRGEETQYF
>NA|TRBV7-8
CASSRTGSGANVLTF
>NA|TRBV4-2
CASSQNPRGARNTEAFF
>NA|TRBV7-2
CASSSFEGVHEQFF
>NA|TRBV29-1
CSVDSGNTDTQYF
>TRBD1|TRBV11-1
CASSPGQDFQETQYF
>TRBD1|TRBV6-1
CASTEDRGYEQFF
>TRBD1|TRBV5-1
CASSPGQGEETQYF
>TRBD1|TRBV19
CAGRDRDALRGYTF
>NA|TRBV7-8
CASSQLRGNQPQHF
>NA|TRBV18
CASSPTGPGNYGYTF
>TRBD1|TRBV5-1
CASSSEPGQGYNEQFF
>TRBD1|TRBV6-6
CASRGTGASYEQYF
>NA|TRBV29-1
CSAGHLTTSTEAFF
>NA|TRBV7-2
CASSSSFNQPQHF
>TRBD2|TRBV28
CASSPAPGLAGGGDTQYF
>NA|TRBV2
CASSPGSGTQYF
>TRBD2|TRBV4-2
CASSRNSGRGQETQYF
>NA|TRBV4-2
CASSQDPLSGANVLTF
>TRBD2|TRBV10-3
CAISRLAGVSSYEQYF
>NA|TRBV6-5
CASSYSTNTGELFF